This section outlines one T cell receptor (beta chain) sequence together with its context. Ten or more counts support this clonotype. Its target antigen remains unknown. No quality values exist for individual bases; no much larger clone is one base distant. As encoded in the germline V gene, CDR1 is SQVTM while CDR2 is ANQGSEA. Clipping removes 4 bases from V and 5 bases from J, with 9 as the unmatched junction base count. The CDR3 has 14 amino acids, counting the end cysteine and phenylalanine. The DNA shown is the 42-base CDR3, in frame from base 1. The data belong to a study of regulatory T cells in long-lasting Graves disease (dated by TCRdb to the early 2020s). In the study overall: Patients with newly diagnosed Graves' disease had been on antithyroid drugs for under 3 months. This study used TCR sequencing and RNA sequencing of peripheral blood to compare persistent Graves' disease patients against newly diagnosed Graves' disease patients. A total of approximately 35 samples underwent TCR sequencing: roughly 13 from persistent and some 20 from newly diagnosed Graves' disease patients. The study was registered as a clinical trial and conducted in China. Study-level results and caveats: More public clonotypes were shared among persistent patients (roughly 3,000) than among newly diagnosed patients (966). Lower TCR Shannon entropy and fewer highly expanded clones were observed in persistent Graves' disease patients than in newly diagnosed patients, which suggested clonal expansion. As a limitation, the authors acknowledged that the small sample size may reduce accuracy. Persistent disease showed preferential use of TRBV28, TRBJ1-2 and TRBJ2-5, whereas newly diagnosed disease favored TRBV20-1 and TRBJ2-1. Sequencing and analysis were limited to the TCR beta chain. Because the primary lesion, thyroid tissue, could not be accessed, the study looked at peripheral blood alone.

Taken with the paper, the label for time point translates to: newly diagnosed GD, antithyroid drugs for less than 3 months. For both TCR sequencing and RNA sequencing, RNA was extracted from PBMCs using TRIzol. Graves' disease was diagnosed according to American Thyroid Association guidelines. Recruitment of patients was carried out at an endocrinology department in Xi'an, China. Each patient gave around 9 milliliters of peripheral blood, collected in an EDTA anticoagulant tube. Ficoll Paque Plus density gradient separation was used to isolate PBMCs, and no further T cell sorting was performed. An Agilent 2100 Bioanalyzer and agarose gel were used to assess RNA quality, and a NanoDrop 2000 was used to measure RNA concentration. The library was obtained by multiplex PCR. Sequenced on an Illumina HiSeq 4000. CDR3 regions were amplified by Arm-PCR with iRepertoire HTBI primers to construct TCR beta libraries. Before sequencing, the PCR products underwent gel purification. The published analysis was carried out like this. A total of fewer than 70 TRBV and under 15 TRBJ segments were identified across samples and were used for gene usage analysis of CDR3 amino acid clonotypes. Filtered high-quality paired reads were merged into contigs using COPE and FqMerger. Contigs were aligned with BLAST to IMGT TRBV, TRBD and TRBJ reference genes, and CDR3 was defined per IMGT. Any clonotype with a frequency above 0.1% was classified as a highly expanded clone. Shannon entropy was used to measure repertoire diversity, and the Gini coefficient was used to measure V-J evenness. A clonotype found in more than one individual was treated as public. TCRdb trimmed the raw reads at Q25, called clones with MiXCR and kept productive beta chains. Rows matching on CDR3 protein sequence are summarized as one entry with the most common DNA and genes. These V and J calls rely on TCRdb rather than the paper's analysis. The sample yields 350,000 to 500,000 distinct CDR3 sequences; about 14% were counted once. The ten largest clonotypes hold approximately 15% of the sample.

The same data also contributed to another study, on T cells in Graves' hyperthyroidism and ophthalmopathy. From the second report: Stable Graves' hyperthyroidism was defined as no progression to ophthalmopathy during 18 months of follow-up. The hyperthyroidism patients were between 18 and 65 years old and newly diagnosed, with a disease duration of less than 2 months. Any patient with an uncontrolled infection, another autoimmune disease, pregnancy or lactation was excluded. Diagnoses relied on clinical symptoms, serum thyroxine and TRAb, thyroid ultrasound and orbital computed tomography. The TCR CDR3 was subjected to a first round of RT-PCR using the HTBI primer set and the Qiagen OneStep RT-PCR kit. Most expanded thyroid clonotypes (frequency above 0.001) were also detected in blood, suggesting blood repertoires may reflect thyroid immune responses. In cross-validation, a model built on a 13 V-J signature told ophthalmopathy apart from stable hyperthyroidism with approximately 91% sensitivity and about 81% specificity, and in testing the same model reached 80%/75%. In validation, the model predicted progression to ophthalmopathy with just under 71% sensitivity and around 72% specificity, a median of roughly seven months before onset. To identify TCR V-J signatures that set the groups apart, the researchers used a discovery cohort of 90 to 100 patients, made up of about 44 with Graves' ophthalmopathy and some 60 with stable Graves' hyperthyroidism. An independent validation cohort of fewer than 20 hyperthyroidism patients and 17 patients who later progressed to ophthalmopathy tested prospective prediction of ophthalmopathy. For training and testing, the 100 or so patients in the discovery cohort were randomly divided in a 7:3 ratio. Thyroid tissue and blood T-cell repertoires from six or seven Graves' hyperthyroidism patients were also compared in the study. After blood sampling, hyperthyroidism patients were treated with methimazole at a starting dose of 30 mg daily, and ophthalmopathy patients were treated with high-dose intravenous methylprednisolone. A second multiplex PCR round built the libraries, followed by size selection and purification. Paired-end sequencing of the libraries was performed with 100 bp reads on an Illumina HiSeq2000. SOAPnuke was used to process the raw data, removing reads that contained adapters or uncalled bases, had a mean Phred below 15, or lacked an exact match to the constant primer or identifier. High-quality paired reads were merged using COPE v1.2.5, and each unique nucleotide sequence was defined as a clonotype. MiTCR v1.1 was used to align the clonotypes against IMGT TRBV, TRBD and TRBJ reference segments. Only V-J combinations with frequency above 0.0001, covering approximately 99% of repertoires, were analysed. A TCS score was defined as the ratio of F50 (clonal expansion) to E x V (chaos), with BLOSUM62-based TCRdist applied between CDR3 peptides within each V-J. Welch's t-statistics and random forest reduced some 510 V-J features to under 15, which were used in a naive Bayes classifier (R e1071). Sample size was not statistically predetermined, and investigators were not blinded to group allocation. The paper describes TCR Vbeta CDR3 sequencing of 135 peripheral blood samples, made up of around 41 ophthalmopathy patients, roughly 80 hyperthyroidism patients and 17 progressor patients.

The clonotype originates from a woman aged 45-65 years with Graves disease. Donor details come from another sample of the same person, matched by shared clones. The material was peripheral blood mononuclear cells (PBMCs), obtained at new diagnosis, from a patient treated with antithyroid drugs. The rearranged segments are TRBV29-1 and TRBJ2-7; TRBD2 aligns with 9 central bases. The CDR3 here reads CSVVGGLAGHEQYF. The DNA sequence is TGCAGCGTTGTGGGGGGGCTAGCGGGACACGAGCAGTACTTC.